The rows below give T cell receptor beta chains drawn from one sample of a study of OX40 agonist ivuxolimab in advanced cancers. Assay: immunoSEQ multiplex PCR; the TCRdb copy retains only in-frame clones and omits some. Among 80,000 to 95,000 clones listed, 70% to 90% were seen once. The input for sequencing was CD4+ or CD8+ T cells sorted from blood, taken in a trial of the OX40 agonist ivuxolimab. The receptor set was obtained from an adult with an advanced solid tumor such as melanoma, head and neck, liver or kidney cancer. CDR3s include the opening cysteine and the closing phenylalanine or tryptophan. The D gene is left open where the match is weak. Expanded clones get a size class; other rows say once, few or many, or leave the size out.

d_gene: NA; v_gene: TRBV10-2; j_gene: TRBJ1-1; abundance: many; CDR3aa: CASSDVSTEAFF; CDR3nt: TGCGCCAGCAGCGACGTGTCCACTGAAGCTTTCTTT
d_gene: TRBD2; v_gene: TRBV7-2; j_gene: TRBJ2-1; abundance: NA; CDR3aa: CASSVQGGRNEQFF; CDR3nt: TGTGCCAGCAGTGTTCAGGGAGGGCGGAATGAGCAGTTCTTC
d_gene: TRBD2; v_gene: TRBV9; j_gene: TRBJ2-5; abundance: NA; CDR3aa: CASSAALAAQTQYF; CDR3nt: TGTGCCAGCAGCGCCGCACTAGCGGCCCAGACCCAGTACTTC
d_gene: NA; v_gene: TRBV9; j_gene: TRBJ1-2; abundance: NA; CDR3aa: CASNPLGNRATGYTF; CDR3nt: TGTGCCAGCAACCCCCTAGGCAATCGGGCTACTGGCTACACCTTC
d_gene: NA; v_gene: TRBV5-4; j_gene: TRBJ1-1; abundance: NA; CDR3aa: CASNPGTSLRTEAFF; CDR3nt: TGTGCCAGCAATCCCGGGACCTCACTTCGTACTGAAGCTTTCTTT
d_gene: NA; v_gene: TRBV6-1; j_gene: TRBJ2-7; abundance: NA; CDR3aa: CASSEMIQTYEQYF; CDR3nt: TGTGCCAGCAGTGAAATGATACAAACCTACGAGCAGTACTTC
d_gene: TRBD2; v_gene: TRBV7-2; j_gene: TRBJ2-5; abundance: NA; CDR3aa: CASSIGTSRETQYF; CDR3nt: TGTGCCAGCAGCATCGGGACTAGCAGGGAGACCCAGTACTTC
d_gene: TRBD1; v_gene: TRBV30; j_gene: TRBJ1-2; abundance: NA; CDR3aa: CAWSTGTGSLGYTF; CDR3nt: TGTGCCTGGAGCACGGGGACAGGGAGTTTGGGCTACACCTTC
d_gene: TRBD1; v_gene: TRBV6-5; j_gene: TRBJ2-7; abundance: NA; CDR3aa: CASSVAGTGAYEQYF; CDR3nt: TGTGCCAGCAGTGTCGCCGGGACAGGGGCCTACGAGCAGTACTTC
d_gene: TRBD1; v_gene: TRBV19; j_gene: TRBJ2-2; abundance: NA; CDR3aa: CASSTGQLWTTGELFF; CDR3nt: TGTGCCAGTAGTACGGGACAGCTCTGGACTACCGGGGAGCTGTTTTTT
d_gene: TRBD2; v_gene: TRBV2; j_gene: TRBJ2-1; abundance: few; CDR3aa: CASSLSSGFYNEQFF; CDR3nt: TGTGCCAGCAGTCTATCTAGCGGTTTCTACAATGAGCAGTTCTTC